This T cell receptor (beta chain) was documented in a study of neurological immune-mediated disorders. From germline, CDR1 is SGHTA and CDR2 FQGNSA. The CDR3 is made up of 16 amino acids. V lost 5 bases to trimming and J lost 0 bases; unmatched junction nucleotides: 5. The cDNA was generated through 5'RACE incorporating 10-nucleotide random UMIs. TCRdb used MiXCR to reprocess the 5' RACE reads, holding one entry per CDR3 protein. The data show just over 30,000 distinct CDR3 sequences, around 5.9% seen once. Notes on the study in general: Private repertoires in all groups were suggested, as expanded clones shared no CDR3 amino acid sequences across subjects.

This clonotype was picked up many times. As yet, its antigen is unknown. The chain has TRBV7-2 and TRBJ2-1, with 9 bases matching TRBD1. Sequenced material: CD4+ T cells from blood. The receptor was isolated from a woman between 50 and 59 years old in good health. The CDR3 protein is CASSQQGAGSYNEQFF. The CDR3 region has the DNA TGTGCCAGCAGCCAACAGGGGGCCGGCTCCTACAATGAGCAGTTCTTC.